The 29 T cell receptor beta chains presented below share a single source sample, sequenced in a study of cytomegalovirus exposure and HLA in healthy donors. Only in-frame clones appear in the TCRdb table, and some are missing; sequencing was by immunoSEQ multiplex PCR. The table shows roughly 48,000 clones, with approximately 85% occurring only once. Sequenced material: PBMCs. The receptors shown here come from a woman aged 25 to 39 in good health and CMV-seronegative.

The chain carries TRBV2 and TRBJ1-5; no clear D. This CDR3 is 14 amino acids long. Germline V gene lookup returns CDR1 SNHLY and CDR2 FYNNEI. Trimming took off 4 bases at V and 1 base at J, with 8 bases between the two ends. For the CDR3, the DNA is TGTGCCAGCAGTGTGGAGTCGAGCAATCAGCCCCAGCATTTT. Translated, it gives CASSVESSNQPQHF.

J is TRBJ2-7 and V is TRBV4-1; D is perhaps TRBD2 (7 bases). The CDR3 has 16 amino acids. V lost 5 bases and J lost 4, with 21 bases in between. Looked up from germline, CDR1 is MGHRA and CDR2 is YSYEKL. The CDR3 protein is CASSSGEGGAGYEQYF. In nucleotides, the CDR3 is TGCGCCAGCAGCTCAGGGGAGGGGGGGGCCGGATACGAGCAGTACTTC.

V usage is TRBV28 and J usage is TRBJ2-5, with TRBD2 matching 12 bases. The V and J ends lost 8 bases and 3 bases, in that order; junction bases with no gene match: 10. Germline V CDR1 and CDR2: MDHEN, SYDVKM. The CDR3 totals 16 residues. The CDR3 DNA reads as TGTGCCAGCTCTACCCCGACTAGCGGGAGTGAAGAGACCCAGTACTTC. It specifies CASSTPTSGSEETQYF.

The V and J genes are TRBV27 and TRBJ2-3; D not certain. Germline V CDR1 and CDR2: MNHEY, SMNVEV (reference sequence). The CDR3 runs 17 residues. Trimming stripped 3 bases from V and 1 base from J, with 17 bases between. CDR3 sequence (DNA): TGTGCCAGCAGTTTCCTCCTTACCACACGTGGCACAGATACGCAGTATTTT. This encodes CASSFLLTTRGTDTQYF.

The chain carries TRBV4-3 and TRBJ1-5; D is ambiguous. Germline V gives CDR1 LGHNA, CDR2 YSLEER. The CDR3 consists of 18 residues. Trimming pared 0 bases from V and 3 bases from J, leaving 18 bases between. The CDR3 loop is CASSQDSEGKSNNQPQHF. Here the CDR3 DNA reads TGCGCCAGCAGCCAAGATTCGGAGGGAAAGTCAAACAATCAGCCCCAGCATTTT.

The chain carries TRBV28 and TRBJ2-7; tentative D call: TRBD1 (6 bases). Germline CDR1 reads MDHEN; CDR2 reads SYDVKM. With 3 bases removed from V and 0 bases from J, the gap between germline ends came to 9 bases. CDR3 length: 14 residues. CDR3 sequence: CASSFRGSSYEQYF. CDR3 nucleotide sequence: TGTGCCAGCAGTTTCAGGGGAAGCTCCTACGAGCAGTACTTC. The variable domain in full, with the rest retrieved from reference TRBV28 and TRBJ2-7, is DVKVTQSSRYLVKRTGEKVFLECVQDMDHENMFWYRQDPGLGLRLIYFSYDVKMKEKGDIPEGYSVSREKKERFSLILESASTNQTSMYLCASSFRGSSYEQYFGPGTRLTVT.

The chain recombines TRBV9 with TRBJ2-3; TRBD2 matches at 10 bases. Germline values: CDR1 SGDLS, CDR2 YYNGEE. The CDR3 extends over 16 amino acids. Losses at the gene ends were 1 base for V and 6 bases for J; bases not matched to a gene: 8. Here the CDR3 reads CASSVFQREGRDTQYF. CDR3 bases: TGTGCCAGCAGCGTATTCCAGCGGGAGGGCCGGGATACGCAGTATTTT.

The chain links TRBV9 to TRBJ2-5, with a possible D match to TRBD2 (5 bases). V lost 6 bases and J lost 2, with 17 bases in between. This CDR3 comprises 15 residues. Germline V lookup: CDR1 SGDLS, CDR2 YYNGEE. CDR3 loop: CASTQGGGQQETQYF. In DNA, the CDR3 is TGTGCCAGCACCCAAGGAGGCGGCCAACAAGAGACCCAGTACTTC.

Only a few counts were recorded for this clone. The V call is TRBV7-2, the J call TRBJ2-1; possibly TRBD2 for D (6 bases). Trimming took off 5 bases at V and 9 bases at J, with 11 bases between the two ends. CDR3 length equals 12 residues. In germline, CDR1 is SGHTA, CDR2 FQGNSA. The CDR3 DNA is TGTGCCAGCAGCCCGGCCGGGGGTGAGCAGTTCTTC. It is translated as CASSPAGGEQFF.

This rearrangement joins TRBV28 to TRBJ1-2, with D unclear. V lost 11 bases and J lost 8, with 12 bases in between. CDR1 is MDHEN, CDR2 SYDVKM, per germline. The CDR3 is made up of 10 amino acids. For the CDR3, the DNA is TGTGCCGCCGCGGGTTGGGGCTACACCTTC. Encoded protein: CAAAGWGYTF.

The chain links TRBV7-2 to TRBJ2-7; 8 bases are shared with TRBD1. This CDR3 is built from 15 residues. Germline CDR1 SGHTA, CDR2 FQGNSA. V shed 4 bases and J 4 bases; nucleotides not matched to a gene: 9. The CDR3 nucleotides are TGTGCCAGCAGCTACCAGACAGGGGTGGTGTACGAGCAGTACTTC. Amino acid sequence: CASSYQTGVVYEQYF.

V usage is TRBV7-2 and J usage is TRBJ1-2; D unclear. From germline, CDR1 is SGHTA and CDR2 FQGNSA. Trimming took off 2 bases at V and 2 bases at J, with 6 bases between the two ends. The CDR3 covers 13 residues. CDR3 DNA: TGTGCCAGCAGCTTACCGAGAAACTATGGCTACACCTTC. It encodes CASSLPRNYGYTF. The full variable domain, in which reference TRBV7-2 and TRBJ1-2 provide the parts outside the CDR3, is GAGVSQSPSNKVTEKGKDVELRCDPISGHTALYWYRQSLGQGLEFLIYFQGNSAPDKSGLPSDRFSAERTGGSVSTLTIQRTQQEDSAVYLCASSLPRNYGYTFGSGTRLTVV.

The CDR3 nucleotides are TGTGCCACCAGCAGAGATAGAGGGTTGGGCTACACCTTC. Amino acid sequence: CATSRDRGLGYTF. The V call is TRBV15, the J call TRBJ1-2, with D uncertain. V was shortened by 0 bases and J by 8 bases, with 10 bases between the two germline ends. The CDR3 sequence is 13 residues long. CDR1 and CDR2 (germline): LNHNV, YYDKDF (reference sequence). Full variable domain (remainder filled in from reference TRBV15 and TRBJ1-2): DAMVIQNPRYQVTQFGKPVTLSCSQTLNHNVMYWYQQKSSQAPKLLFHYYDKDFNNEADTPDNFQSRRPNTSFCFLDIRSPGLGDTAMYLCATSRDRGLGYTFGSGTRLTVV.

V usage is TRBV5-1 and J usage is TRBJ2-3, with TRBD2 matching 12 bases. Trimming took 1 base from V and 2 from J; bases not matched to a gene: 5. The V gene's germline CDR1 is SGHRS and CDR2 YFSETQ. The CDR3 is 17 residues long. The CDR3 nucleotides are TGCGCCAGCAGCTTGACCGGACTAGCGGGAAACACAGATACGCAGTATTTT. Its translation: CASSLTGLAGNTDTQYF.

This chain connects TRBV9 to TRBJ2-3; 8 bases are a match to TRBD2. Germline values: CDR1 SGDLS, CDR2 YYNGEE. The V gene end was trimmed by 0 bases and the J gene end by 2 bases; junction bases not matched to a gene: 11. This CDR3 is 18 amino acids long. The CDR3, as DNA: TGTGCCAGCAGCGTAGCTCTTCGTGGTAGCGGGATCACAGATACGCAGTATTTT. Translating gives CASSVALRGSGITDTQYF.

V gene TRBV5-1 combines with J gene TRBJ2-1, with 7 bases fitting TRBD2. Germline CDR1 is SGHRS and CDR2 is YFSETQ. CDR3 length: 15 amino acids. J was trimmed by 2 bases and V by 4 bases; bases with no gene match: 6. The CDR3 loop reads CASSPGGGAYNEQFF. The CDR3 DNA reads as TGCGCCAGCAGCCCGGGGGGAGGAGCCTACAATGAGCAGTTCTTC. The entire variable domain, with the rest obtained from reference TRBV5-1 and TRBJ2-1, is as follows: KAGVTQTPRYLIKTRGQQVTLSCSPISGHRSVSWYQQTPGQGLQFLFEYFSETQRNKGNFPGRFSGRQFSNSRSEMNVSTLELGDSALYLCASSPGGGAYNEQFFGPGTRLTVL.

V and J are TRBV7-8 and TRBJ2-5; 16 bases are shared with TRBD2. The CDR3 spans 20 residues. With V trimmed by 4 bases and J by 4 bases, 15 bases remained unmatched. Germline V lookup: CDR1 SGHVS, CDR2 FQNEAQ. This CDR3 reads CASSSKGLAGGPILLETQYF. DNA of the CDR3: TGTGCCAGCAGCTCAAAGGGACTAGCGGGAGGGCCAATCCTGTTAGAGACCCAGTACTTC.

The rearrangement joins TRBV5-1 to TRBJ2-3; weak D call: TRBD2 (6 bases). Trimming took 2 bases from V and 4 from J, leaving 14 bases between them. The CDR3 loop spans 15 amino acids. Germline V gene sequence: CDR1 SGHRS, CDR2 YFSETQ. The CDR3 loop is CASSLISGEADTQYF. CDR3 DNA sequence: TGCGCCAGCAGCTTAATCTCGGGAGAGGCAGATACGCAGTATTTT.

The chain links TRBV28 to TRBJ2-7; 13 positions match TRBD2. Germline V gene data show CDR1 as MDHEN and CDR2 as SYDVKM. Trimming at V came to 1 base and at J to 2 bases, leaving 8 bases not matched to a gene. There are 18 residues in the CDR3. Here the CDR3 reads CASSLLLAGGRATYEQYF. The CDR3 DNA reads as TGTGCCAGCAGTTTATTACTAGCGGGAGGGCGGGCTACCTACGAGCAGTACTTC. The variable domain in full, with the rest retrieved from reference TRBV28 and TRBJ2-7, is DVKVTQSSRYLVKRTGEKVFLECVQDMDHENMFWYRQDPGLGLRLIYFSYDVKMKEKGDIPEGYSVSREKKERFSLILESASTNQTSMYLCASSLLLAGGRATYEQYFGPGTRLTVT.

This clone was observed once. The rearrangement uses TRBV27 and TRBJ1-4; D is undetermined. The V gene lost 1 base and the J gene lost 5 bases, with 8 bases spanning the gap. The CDR3 covers 14 residues. Per the germline V gene, CDR1 is MNHEY and CDR2 is SMNVEV (reference sequence). CDR3 in amino acids: CASSLWAGNEKLFF. The CDR3 DNA sequence: TGTGCCAGCAGTTTATGGGCGGGCAATGAAAAACTGTTTTTT.

V is TRBV15 and J is TRBJ2-7; the D gene is possibly TRBD2 (5 bases). Germline assignment: CDR1 LNHNV and CDR2 YYDKDF (reference sequence). This CDR3 spans 13 amino acids. Trimming removed 5 bases from V and 2 bases from J, with 10 bases in between. The CDR3 coding sequence is TGTGCCACCAGCGGAACCGGGGCCTACGAGCAGTACTTC. This encodes CATSGTGAYEQYF.

This chain links TRBV18 with TRBJ2-7; D might be TRBD2 (6 bases). CDR1 is KGHSH and CDR2 is LQKENI in the germline V gene. The V gene lost 0 bases and the J gene lost 0 bases, with 12 bases spanning the gap. This CDR3 has 16 amino acids. The CDR3 nucleotides are TGTGCCAGCTCACCACCGGTGCGGGACCCCTCCTACGAGCAGTACTTC. Protein: CASSPPVRDPSYEQYF.

The rearrangement joins TRBV11-2 to TRBJ2-1; D is unclear. The CDR3 sequence is 17 residues long. Trimming removed 4 bases at V and 4 bases at J, with 20 bases between. Germline V gene data show CDR1 as SGHAT and CDR2 as FQNNGV. CDR3 region: CASSWIAGRVGYNEQFF. The CDR3 DNA sequence: TGTGCCAGCAGCTGGATAGCCGGCCGGGTTGGGTACAATGAGCAGTTCTTC.

This chain connects TRBV5-6 to TRBJ2-1; the D gene is possibly TRBD1 (5 bases). V was pared by 4 bases and J by 9 bases, with 11 bases between. CDR1 and CDR2 (germline): SGHDT, YYEEEE. The CDR3 contains 12 residues. The CDR3 nucleotides are TGTGCCAGCAGCGTCAGGGTGCGTGAGCAGTTCTTC. It codes for CASSVRVREQFF.

CDR3 nucleotide sequence: TGTGCCAGCAGTTATCGGACAGGGTACGAGCAGTACTTC. Translated: CASSYRTGYEQYF. The gene calls are TRBV27 and TRBJ2-7, with TRBD1 matching over 8 bases. This CDR3 is built from 13 residues. Germline V lookup: CDR1 MNHEY, CDR2 SMNVEV (reference sequence). Trimming took 4 bases from V and 4 from J; bases not matched to a gene: 3.

The V gene is TRBV6-5, the J gene TRBJ2-1, with 10 bases that match TRBD2. CDR3 length equals 16 residues. Germline CDR1 and CDR2: MNHEY and SVGAGI. The J segment lost 9 bases and the V segment lost 0 bases, leaving 8 bases of the junction unmatched. CDR3 in DNA: TGTGCCAGCAGTTACTCCCCTAGCGGGAGTCTCGGTGAGCAGTTCTTC. Amino acid sequence: CASSYSPSGSLGEQFF.

The chain uses TRBV19 and TRBJ2-7; the match to TRBD1 covers 10 bases. From germline, CDR1 is LNHDA and CDR2 SQIVND (reference sequence). Losses at the gene ends were 6 bases for V and 2 bases for J; bases not matched to a gene: 7. This CDR3 has 15 residues. The CDR3: CASRMGQGLPYEQYF. DNA for the CDR3: TGTGCCAGTAGAATGGGACAGGGGTTACCCTACGAGCAGTACTTC.

The rearrangement joins TRBV27 to TRBJ2-7, with D possibly matching TRBD1 (5 bases). Germline assignment: CDR1 MNHEY and CDR2 SMNVEV (reference sequence). V dropped 4 bases and J dropped 2 bases, with 9 bases sitting between them. CDR3 length: 13 residues. For the CDR3, the DNA is TGTGCCAGCAGTTCGACAGTAGCCTACGAGCAGTACTTC. This encodes CASSSTVAYEQYF.

V and J are TRBV30 and TRBJ2-7, with TRBD2 matching 11 bases. J gave up 0 bases and V 2 bases, and 6 bases lay outside the gene matches. This CDR3 is 16 amino acids long. Germline CDR1 is GTSNPN and CDR2 is SVGIG (reference sequence). CDR3 bases: TGTGCCTGGAGTTCAGGGACTAGCGGTTTCTCCTACGAGCAGTACTTC. It yields the protein CAWSSGTSGFSYEQYF.